What follows are 24 T cell receptor beta chains derived from one specimen sequenced in a study of T cells in Graves' hyperthyroidism and ophthalmopathy. Amplification of TCR beta CDR3 regions was performed using RNA transcripts as template. Initially, a first-round RT-PCR of the TCR CDR3 employed the HTBI primer set. TCRdb reprocessed the multiplex PCR reads via MiXCR and lists one record per CDR3 protein. Of 500,000 to 650,000 distinct CDR3 sequences listed, about 14% were seen once; the top ten hold around 12%. The source material was blood. These receptors all come from a woman aged 45-59 years with Graves' ophthalmopathy.

Only a few counts were recorded for this clonotype. The chain links TRBV20-1 to TRBJ1-3; no definite D call. This CDR3 is built from 12 residues. In germline, CDR1 is DFQATT, CDR2 SNEGSKA (reference sequence). Trimming took 0 bases from V and 3 from J, leaving 3 bases between them. The CDR3 DNA follows: TGCAGTGCTAGAGATTTTGGAAACACCATATATTTT. It translates to CSARDFGNTIYF.

This clonotype showed up just a few times. The rearrangement joins TRBV19 to TRBJ2-1; D possibly corresponds to TRBD2 (6 bases). V was cut by 5 bases and J by 2 bases, with 19 bases left in between. The CDR3 consists of 17 residues. Germline CDR1 reads LNHDA; CDR2 reads SQIVND (reference sequence). The CDR3 reads CASSSTSLAWPYNEQFF. The CDR3 coding sequence is TGTGCCAGTAGTTCAACTAGCTTAGCGTGGCCCTACAATGAGCAGTTCTTC.

In its sample, this clonotype was seen many times. The J gene is TRBJ2-2, the V gene TRBV7-2, with D possibly TRBD2 on 6 matching bases. The ends were cut back, 1 base at V and 4 bases at J, with 16 bases in the middle. The CDR3 loop spans 17 amino acids. CDR1 SGHTA and CDR2 FQGNSA come from the germline V gene. CDR3 bases: TGTGCCAGCAGCTTAGGTGGAGGGCTCGGTTCCACCGGGGAGCTGTTTTTT. Residues: CASSLGGGLGSTGELFF. The full variable domain, rest sourced from reference TRBV7-2 and TRBJ2-2, is GAGVSQSPSNKVTEKGKDVELRCDPISGHTALYWYRQSLGQGLEFLIYFQGNSAPDKSGLPSDRFSAERTGGSVSTLTIQRTQQEDSAVYLCASSLGGGLGSTGELFFGEGSRLTVL.

The CDR3 DNA is TGCGCCAGCAGCAGGCGGCTAGCGGAGGCCTACGAGCAGTACTTC. It yields the protein CASSRRLAEAYEQYF. V and J are TRBV4-3 and TRBJ2-7; TRBD2 aligns across 7 bases. Trimming removed 5 bases from V and 2 bases from J; junction bases left unmatched: 9. The germline V gene has CDR1 LGHNA and CDR2 YSLEER. CDR3 length: 15 amino acids.

The rearrangement joins TRBV24-1 to TRBJ2-3; 9 bases align to TRBD2. With V trimmed by 0 bases and J by 5 bases, 14 bases remained unmatched. The V gene's germline CDR1 is KGHDR and CDR2 SFDVKD. The CDR3 has 19 residues. In DNA form, the CDR3 reads TGTGCCACCAGTGATTTGGTCGGTATAGCGGGAGATCTTGGAGATACGCAGTATTTT. Its translation is CATSDLVGIAGDLGDTQYF.

The chain recombines TRBV6-2 or TRBV6-3 with TRBJ1-5, with D possibly TRBD1 on 6 matching bases. The CDR3 contains 15 residues. Trimming pared 6 bases from V and 4 bases from J, leaving 16 bases between. The V gene's germline CDR1 is MNHEY and CDR2 SVGEGT. CDR3 DNA sequence: TGTGCCAGCAGCCAGGCAAGGGGGACAAATCAGCCCCAGCATTTT. Its translation is CASSQARGTNQPQHF.

A few counts support this clonotype. V is TRBV29-1 and J is TRBJ2-1, with 14 bases matching TRBD2. This CDR3 has 14 residues. V was pared by 6 bases and J by 9 bases, with 7 bases of the junction left unmatched. Germline V lookup: CDR1 SQVTM, CDR2 ANQGSEA. The CDR3 coding sequence is TGCAGCGTCCGACTAGCGGGAGGGCCGGGTGAGCAGTTCTTC. Translated: CSVRLAGGPGEQFF.

The chain carries TRBV6-2 or TRBV6-3 and TRBJ2-3, with D hard to call. Looked up from germline, CDR1 is MNHEY and CDR2 is SVGEGT. Trimming pared 7 bases from V and 6 bases from J, leaving 14 bases between. The CDR3 loop spans 13 amino acids. CDR3: CASNYGFYDTQYF. The CDR3, as DNA: TGTGCCAGCAACTACGGATTTTATGATACGCAGTATTTT.

This clonotype showed up many times. This chain joins TRBV2 and TRBJ2-2, with 8 positions matching TRBD1. After removal of 7 bases from V and 2 bases from J, the junction contained 6 bases not matched to a gene. CDR3 size: 15 residues. Germline CDR1 SNHLY, CDR2 FYNNEI. The CDR3 sequence is CASKVGTGNTGELFF. The CDR3 DNA is TGTGCCAGCAAAGTGGGGACAGGCAACACCGGGGAGCTGTTTTTT.

This clonotype was detected ten times or more. The chain couples TRBV20-1 to TRBJ1-5; the match to TRBD1 covers 10 bases. In germline, CDR1 is DFQATT, CDR2 SNEGSKA (reference sequence). The CDR3 is 15 amino acids. With V trimmed by 4 bases and J by 9 bases, 12 bases remained unmatched. The CDR3 loop is CSANSGQGDLWPQHF. DNA for the CDR3: TGCAGTGCTAACTCCGGACAGGGGGATTTGTGGCCCCAGCATTTT.

Concerning this clonotype itself: It may be a read error: a sequence one base away is much more abundant. The chain couples TRBV2 to TRBJ2-7; TRBD1 agrees at 10 bases. The V gene's germline CDR1 is SNHLY and CDR2 FYNNEI. The CDR3 loop spans 14 amino acids. With V trimmed by 6 bases and J by 4 bases, 6 bases remained unmatched. The CDR3 coding sequence is TGTGCCAGCAGACATGACAGGGGGCAGTACGAGCAGTACTTC. As protein: CASRHDRGQYEQYF.

This clonotype was counted ten times or more. The chain has TRBV24-1 and TRBJ2-7; a possible D gene is TRBD2 (5 bases). Germline lookup yields CDR1 KGHDR and CDR2 SFDVKD. CDR3 size: 16 residues. The V gene lost 5 bases and the J gene lost 6 bases, with 22 bases spanning the gap. CDR3 loop: CATSGRMEDPLAEQYF. CDR3 bases: TGTGCCACCAGTGGGAGGATGGAGGACCCCCTGGCCGAGCAGTACTTC.

As for this clonotype: This may come from a read error, since a much larger clone is one base off. The chain carries TRBV18 and TRBJ1-1; TRBD1 is a possible D gene (5 bases). This CDR3 has 13 amino acids. The ends were cut back, 6 bases at V and 7 bases at J, with 15 bases in the middle. Germline loops: CDR1 KGHSH, CDR2 LQKENI. CDR3 bases: TGTGCCAGCTCCCGTGAGGGAGACAGTGAAGCTTTCTTT. Its protein product is CASSREGDSEAFF.

This clonotype was detected many times. The chain couples TRBV28 to TRBJ2-7, with 9 positions matching TRBD2. Germline CDR1 reads MDHEN; CDR2 reads SYDVKM. V was clipped by 2 bases and J by 5 bases; unmatched bases: 7. This CDR3 spans 15 amino acids. The CDR3 region is CASSLVSSGKDEQYF. The CDR3 DNA follows: TGTGCCAGCAGTTTAGTGTCTAGCGGGAAGGACGAGCAGTACTTC.

The rearrangement links TRBV6-5 to TRBJ2-1; tentatively, D is TRBD2 (6 bases). Germline V CDR1 and CDR2: MNHEY, SVGAGI. This CDR3 spans 13 amino acids. V gave up 2 bases and J gave up 9 bases, with 11 bases separating them. CDR3 DNA: TGTGCCAGCAGTTACAAGGGCGGGATTGAGCAGTTCTTC. Amino acids: CASSYKGGIEQFF.

There are many counts of this clonotype. This chain uses TRBV5-1 with TRBJ2-3; TRBD2 might be the D (6 bases). This CDR3 has 16 residues. Trimming shortened V by 2 bases and J by 1 base, and 14 bases separated the two germline ends. CDR1 SGHRS and CDR2 YFSETQ come from the germline V gene. CDR3 sequence reads: CASSFSKASGTDTQYF. DNA for the CDR3: TGCGCCAGCAGCTTCTCGAAGGCTAGCGGCACAGATACGCAGTATTTT.

This clonotype has at least ten counts. The rearrangement joins TRBV2 to TRBJ2-7; a possible D gene is TRBD1 (6 bases). Trimming pared 7 bases from V and 2 bases from J, leaving 15 bases between. Germline CDR1 and CDR2: SNHLY and FYNNEI. The CDR3 sequence is 14 residues long. CDR3 protein: CASIWTESTYEQYF. In DNA, the CDR3 is TGTGCCAGCATATGGACAGAAAGCACCTACGAGCAGTACTTC.

Note on this clonotype: Germline and junction disagree at one end, which may indicate a read error. The rearrangement uses TRBV5-1 and TRBJ2-3; TRBD2 might be the D (6 bases). CDR1 SGHRS and CDR2 YFSETQ come from the germline V gene. The CDR3 length is 14 residues. DNA for the CDR3: TGTGCCAGCAGCTCGCGGGACGGAACAGATACGCAGTATTTT. Translated: CASSSRDGTDTQYF.

The chain is built from TRBV12-3 or TRBV12-4 and TRBJ1-3; TRBD1 might be the D (5 bases). The CDR3 contains 18 residues. V was shortened by 4 bases and J by 1 base, with 20 bases between the two germline ends. CDR3 nucleotide sequence: TGTGCCAGCAGTTCATTCATGGGGGAGACTCCTTCTGGAAACACCATATATTTT. This translates into CASSSFMGETPSGNTIYF.

At least ten counts were recorded for this clonotype. The junction departs from the called germline gene at one end, perhaps through a read error. The chain joins TRBV5-1 to TRBJ1-2; D perhaps matches TRBD1 (6 bases). Germline lookup yields CDR1 SGHRS and CDR2 YFSETQ. This CDR3 has 13 amino acids. The CDR3 coding sequence is TGTGCCAGCTCACTTGGACAGAACTATGGCTACACCTTC. This sequence encodes CASSLGQNYGYTF.

The chain uses TRBV4-2 and TRBJ2-2, with 8 bases fitting TRBD1. The CDR3 has 16 amino acids. Trimming at V came to 0 bases and at J to 0 bases, leaving 0 bases not matched to a gene. Germline assignment: CDR1 LGHNA and CDR2 YNFKEQ. The CDR3 DNA is TGTGCCAGCAGCCAAGAGGGACAGGCGAACACCGGGGAGCTGTTTTTT. It yields the protein CASSQEGQANTGELFF.

The gene calls are TRBV9 and TRBJ2-3; D remains unclear. Trimming cost V 0 bases and J 8 bases, with 4 bases left between them. Germline V CDR1 and CDR2: SGDLS, YYNGEE. The CDR3 is 11 amino acids. CDR3 in DNA: TGTGCCAGCAGCGTAGGACTTACGCAGTATTTT. It is translated as CASSVGLTQYF.

V is TRBV5-4 and J is TRBJ2-5; D is possibly TRBD1 or TRBD2 (5 bases each). This CDR3 contains 14 residues. V gave up 2 bases and J gave up 2 bases, with 10 bases separating them. The germline CDR1 and CDR2 sequences are SGHNT and YYREEE (reference sequence). For the CDR3, the DNA is TGTGCCAGCAGCTTATGGGGACGTCAAGAGACCCAGTACTTC. This translates into CASSLWGRQETQYF.

This clonotype was counted many times. The chain is built from TRBV18 and TRBJ2-1, with 12 bases matching TRBD2. The junction had 9 bases not matched to a gene; V was cut back by 2 bases and J by 7 bases. The CDR3 loop spans 17 amino acids. Germline CDR1 reads KGHSH; CDR2 reads LQKENI. CDR3 DNA: TGTGCCAGCTCACCATACCTAGCGGGAGGGCCGAGGAATGAGCAGTTCTTC. Its protein is CASSPYLAGGPRNEQFF.